Below, one TCR beta chain is given with its context. Data came from immunoSEQ multiplex PCR; TCRdb stores just in-frame clones and leaves some out. The data contain 40,000 to 55,000 clones, more than 80% of them singletons. The sample comes from a study of blood T cell repertoires in COVID-19. The germline V gene encodes CDR1 KGHSH and CDR2 LQKENI. CDR3 length: 16 residues. Trimming pared 2 bases from V and 1 base from J, leaving 14 bases between. This clonotype was obtained from a middle-aged man with acute or convalescent COVID-19. The sequenced sample consisted of peripheral blood. The chain combines TRBV18 with TRBJ1-1, with D hard to call. Here the CDR3 DNA reads TGTGCCAGCTCACCAAGGGAGGCTCTGCCGAACACTGAAGCTTTCTTT. Its translation: CASSPREALPNTEAFF. Together with reference TRBV18 and TRBJ1-1, the CDR3 gives the full variable domain: NAGVMQNPRHLVRRRGQEARLRCSPMKGHSHVYWYRQLPEEGLKFMVYLQKENIIDESGMPKERFSAEFPKEGPSILRIQQVVRGDSAAYFCASSPREALPNTEAFFGQGTRLTVV.